Listed below are T cell receptor beta chains from one sample, sequenced in a study of glioma-infiltrating T cells. From the multiplex PCR reads, TCRdb called clonotypes with MiXCR, one entry per CDR3 protein. The sample lists fewer than 250,000 distinct CDR3 sequences, 32% seen once, with around 20% in the top ten. The specimen sequenced was glioma tissue, nonneoplastic brain tissue, or PBMCs (not recorded which). The receptors were gathered from a human donor with low-grade glioma or glioblastoma, undergoing nonglioma brain surgery, or in good health (not recorded which). CDR3s include the opening cysteine and the closing phenylalanine or tryptophan. D genes are given only for firm matches. The listing skips clone size in some rows; elsewhere it reads once, few, many or a size class.

TRBJ2-1 . TRBD2 TRBV28 TGTGCCAGCACCCACCTAACTAGCGGGAGGGCCTCCTACGAGCAGTTCTTC CASTHLTSGRASYEQFF
TRBJ2-6 many . TRBV7-3 TGTGCCAGCAGCCTCACGACCAGCTCTGGGGCCAACGTCCTGACTTTC CASSLTTSSGANVLTF
TRBJ2-7 . . TRBV2 TGTGCCAGCACTATGGGTAGGGGGGCGAGGCGGTCCTACGAGCAGTACTTC CASTMGRGARRSYEQYF
TRBJ2-7 . . TRBV14 TGTGCCAGCAGCCAAGGTCGCCACCCTCCTACGAAGCAGTACTTC CASSQGRHPPTKQYF
TRBJ1-5 many . TRBV7-4 TGTGCCAGCAGCTGCCCAACGGGATTCCCTTACGAGATGGGCAATCAGCCCCAGCATTTT CASSCPTGFPYEMGNQPQHF
TRBJ1-2 . . TRBV3-1 TGTGCCAGCAGCCAAGAGAAGTCGGCGCCAGCTGGCTACACCTTC CASSQEKSAPAGYTF
TRBJ2-7 few . TRBV5-4 TGTGCCAGCAGCCCGGAACGGGGTTTGGACGAGCAGTACTTC CASSPERGLDEQYF
TRBJ2-7 once TRBD2 TRBV20-1 TGCAGTGCTATTCGGGGGGTTAGCTCCTACAATGAGCAGTACTTC CSAIRGVSSYNEQYF
TRBJ2-7 few . TRBV9 TGTGCCAGCAGCGTAGGACCAGGCCCCTACGAGCAGTACTTC CASSVGPGPYEQYF
TRBJ2-1 . TRBD2 TRBV19 TGTGCCAGTACATATGCGGGAGGTGAGCAGTTCTTC CASTYAGGEQFF
TRBJ1-5 few . TRBV19 TGTGCCAGTAGTAAGGGGGGAAACGGACAGCCCCAGCATTTT CASSKGGNGQPQHF
TRBJ2-7 many . TRBV27 TGTGCCAGCAGTTATTTAGCGGCCACTTTCCACGAGCAGTACTTC CASSYLAATFHEQYF
TRBJ1-1 . TRBD1 TRBV20-1 TGCAGTGCTAGAGATGGCGTCAGGGGGACCACCGAAGCTTTCTTT CSARDGVRGTTEAFF
TRBJ2-1 many TRBD2 TRBV7-6 TGTGCCAGCAGCTTTGGGACTAGCGACAATGAGCAGTTCTTC CASSFGTSDNEQFF
TRBJ2-1 once TRBD1 TRBV3-1 TGTGCCAGCAGCCTTTGGGACAGGGAAGAAGAGCAGTTCTTC CASSLWDREEEQFF
TRBJ1-4 many . TRBV27 TGTGCCAGCACCCTGGAGGACCCAACTAATGAAAAACTGTTTTTT CASTLEDPTNEKLFF
TRBJ1-2 many TRBD1 TRBV6-1 TGTGCCAGCAGTATGACAGGGTCCCTTGGCTACACCTTC CASSMTGSLGYTF
TRBJ1-1 many . TRBV5-1 TGCGCCAGCAGCTTGTCCGGAGTGAACACTGAAGCTTTCTTT CASSLSGVNTEAFF
TRBJ1-2 many TRBD1 TRBV4-3 TGCGCCAGCAGCCAAGCGGGACAGGGCTATGGCTACACCTTC CASSQAGQGYGYTF
TRBJ2-7 . TRBD2 TRBV6-1 TGTGCCAGCAGTGACTATAGCGGGAGGCAGGACGAGCAGTACTTC CASSDYSGRQDEQYF
TRBJ2-1 . TRBD2 TRBV28 TGTTCCAGCAGGGGACTAGCGGATGGGGAGCAGTTCTTC CSSRGLADGEQFF
TRBJ2-7 once TRBD2 TRBV28 TGTGCCAGCAGTCCGCGGACTAGCGGGAGAAGCGAGCAGTACTTC CASSPRTSGRSEQYF
TRBJ1-1 . . TRBV4-2 TGTGCCAGCAGACAAGAAAGGGTCCTGGGTGCTGAAGCTTTATTT CASRQERVLGAEALF
TRBJ2-2 . TRBD2 TRBV7-9 TGTGCCAGCAGCCCAGGACTAGGTTCGGGGGAGCTGCTTTTT CASSPGLGSGELLF
TRBJ2-3 many . TRBV27 TGTGCCAGCAGGAGCCCGGGTTCTAGGGCAGATACGCAGTATTTT CASRSPGSRADTQYF
TRBJ2-7 many TRBD1 TRBV6-1 TGTGCCAGCAGACTAAAACAGGGGGCGACCTACGAGCAGTACTTC CASRLKQGATYEQYF
TRBJ1-5 many TRBD1 TRBV4-3 TGCGCCAGCAGCCCCGACAGGGCTCAGCCCCAGCATTTT CASSPDRAQPQHF
TRBJ2-7 once TRBD1 TRBV20-1 TGCAGTGCCCGGACAGGCCACTACGAGCAGTACTTC CSARTGHYEQYF
TRBJ2-1 . TRBD2 TRBV29-1 TGCAGCGTCCGCAGGACTAGCGGGCTATACAATGAGCAGTTCTTC CSVRRTSGLYNEQFF
TRBJ2-1 few . TRBV5-4 TGTGCCAGCAGTAGAGACGGGAGTATGTACAATGAGCAGTTCTTC CASSRDGSMYNEQFF